This T cell receptor (beta chain) appears in the sequencing data of a study of blood T cell repertoires in COVID-19. Repertoires were generated with immunoSEQ multiplex PCR, while TCRdb's copy carries only in-frame clones and drops some. The repertoire includes hundreds of thousands of clones, 84% of them detected once, and about 6.6% sits in the top ten. The V and J ends lost 2 bases and 1 base respectively, with 8 bases between them. CDR3 length: 14 amino acids. Germline V gene lookup returns CDR1 KGHSH and CDR2 LQKENI. The study drew participants aged about 18 to 89 years from approximately 25 US areas. Cohort 3 recovered donors had two negative PCRs, clearance, or symptom resolution. This clone was recorded once.

The sequence was obtained from a woman in her 40s who had recovered from COVID-19. V gene TRBV18 combines with J gene TRBJ1-1; no clear D gene. Input material: PBMCs or T cells enriched from blood (not recorded which). The CDR3 coding sequence is TGTGCCAGCTCACCAGTCACTGGGAACACTGAAGCTTTCTTT. Translation gives CASSPVTGNTEAFF.